These 22 T cell receptor beta chains originate from one sample sequenced in a study of blood T cell repertoires in COVID-19. Method: immunoSEQ multiplex PCR; TCRdb's copy keeps in-frame clones and lacks some. The sample has about 180,000 clones; 85% to 90% are singletons. The sample consisted of peripheral blood. These receptors all come from a person aged 70 to 85 with COVID-19, enrolled during active disease.

V and J are TRBV28 and TRBJ1-1; 10 bases are a match to TRBD1. This CDR3 region has 14 residues. From germline, CDR1 is MDHEN and CDR2 SYDVKM. Trimming took 4 bases from V and 6 from J; bases not matched to a gene: 5. The CDR3 loop is CASSWAGQGPEAFF. The CDR3 bases are TGTGCCAGCAGTTGGGCGGGACAGGGGCCTGAAGCTTTCTTT.

The chain joins TRBV9 to TRBJ2-2, with D maybe TRBD2 (6 bases). This CDR3 has 14 residues. The V end was cut by 3 bases, the J end by 10 bases, with 16 bases between. Germline CDR1 SGDLS, CDR2 YYNGEE. The CDR3 here is CASSASRGTEELFF. DNA for the CDR3: TGTGCCAGCAGCGCCAGCCGGGGGACGGAGGAGCTGTTTTTT. Full variable domain (rest looked up from reference TRBV9 and TRBJ2-2): DSGVTQTPKHLITATGQRVTLRCSPRSGDLSVYWYQQSLDQGLQFLIQYYNGEERAKGNILERFSAQQFPDLHSELNLSSLELGDSALYFCASSASRGTEELFFGEGSRLTVL.

This clone was picked up one time. This sequence joins TRBV28 and TRBJ2-3; maybe TRBD1 (5 bases). CDR3 length equals 16 residues. Germline V gives CDR1 MDHEN, CDR2 SYDVKM. The V end was cut by 7 bases, the J end by 0 bases, with 17 bases between. The CDR3 sequence is CASNTGRLSSTDTQYF. CDR3 bases: TGTGCCAGCAATACAGGTAGACTTTCTAGCACAGATACGCAGTATTTT.

The V call is TRBV10-3, the J call TRBJ2-5; 7 bases match TRBD1. CDR3 length equals 14 residues. Germline V CDR1 and CDR2: ENHRY, SYGVKD. The V segment lost 6 bases and the J segment 4 bases; nucleotides outside the gene matches: 8. The CDR3 sequence: CAIRPQTGLETQYF. The CDR3 DNA sequence: TGTGCCATCAGACCTCAGACAGGGTTAGAGACCCAGTACTTC.

This clone was picked up one time. The genes are TRBV9 and TRBJ2-3; D is unclear. This CDR3 is built from 13 residues. Trimming cost V 3 bases and J 6 bases, with 11 bases left between them. Germline V gene sequence: CDR1 SGDLS, CDR2 YYNGEE. The CDR3 loop is CASSANPRDTQYF. CDR3 nucleotides: TGTGCCAGCAGCGCCAACCCCAGGGATACGCAGTATTTT.

This clone was observed once. The chain couples TRBV6-5 to TRBJ2-5; 10 bases agree with TRBD1. The CDR3 runs 14 residues. Germline CDR1 reads MNHEY; CDR2 reads SVGAGI. V was clipped by 8 bases and J by 3 bases; unmatched bases: 6. CDR3 region: CASGAGTGEETQYF. Written as DNA, the CDR3 is TGTGCCAGCGGAGCCGGGACAGGGGAAGAGACCCAGTACTTC.

The gene calls are TRBV6-5 and TRBJ1-6; the D gene is possibly TRBD1 (6 bases). CDR1 MNHEY and CDR2 SVGAGI come from the germline V gene. The V and J ends lost 8 bases and 8 bases respectively, with 16 bases between them. The CDR3 loop spans 14 amino acids. CDR3 sequence (DNA): TGTGCCAGCGGGTACAGGGAAAGCGATTCACCCCTCCACTTT. It yields the protein CASGYRESDSPLHF.

V gene TRBV6-5 combines with J gene TRBJ2-7; 7 bases match TRBD2. The junction had 10 bases not matched to a gene; V was cut back by 6 bases and J by 5 bases. CDR3 length: 14 residues. CDR1 is MNHEY, CDR2 SVGAGI, per germline. The CDR3 DNA reads as TGTGCCAGCAGACCCCTAGCGGAGGTCCACGAGCAGTACTTC. Translation: CASRPLAEVHEQYF.

This chain uses TRBV11-1 with TRBJ2-7; a weak D match, TRBD2 (6 bases). From germline, CDR1 is SGHAT and CDR2 FQDESV (reference sequence). The CDR3 extends over 14 amino acids. V was cut by 1 base and J by 5 bases, with 12 bases left in between. DNA of the CDR3: TGTGCCAGCAGCTTAGGTCCCGGGGGACACGAGCAGTACTTC. Protein sequence: CASSLGPGGHEQYF.

V gene TRBV6-1 combines with J gene TRBJ1-5; D remains unclear. CDR1 MNHNS and CDR2 SASEGT come from the germline V gene. Trimming took off 7 bases at V and 0 bases at J, with 10 bases between the two ends. The CDR3 sequence is 14 residues long. The DNA of the CDR3 is TGTGCCAGCACCCCAGGAAATAGCAATCAGCCCCAGCATTTT. Residues: CASTPGNSNQPQHF.

The V gene is TRBV30, the J gene TRBJ1-1, with 9 bases lining up with TRBD1. Germline V gene data show CDR1 as GTSNPN and CDR2 as SVGIG (reference sequence). V dropped 5 bases and J dropped 4; count of bases not matched to a gene: 5. This CDR3 has 13 residues. The CDR3, as DNA: TGTGCCTGGGGGACAGGGCGCTTCACTGAAGCTTTCTTT. Its translation: CAWGTGRFTEAFF. The full variable domain, its missing parts supplied by reference TRBV30 and TRBJ1-1, is SQTIHQWPATLVQPVGSPLSLECTVEGTSNPNLYWYRQAAGRGLQLLFYSVGIGQISSEVPQNLSASRPQDRQFILSSKKLLLSDSGFYLCAWGTGRFTEAFFGQGTRLTVV.

The gene calls are TRBV14 and TRBJ1-1, with D unclear. V was pared by 3 bases and J by 8 bases, with 13 bases between. Germline CDR1 and CDR2: SGHDN and FVKESK. The CDR3 has 13 amino acids. CDR3 sequence: CASSHRMPGEAFF. In DNA, the CDR3 is TGTGCCAGCAGCCACCGAATGCCGGGGGAAGCTTTCTTT.

This chain joins TRBV5-1 and TRBJ1-2, with D possibly being TRBD1 (6 bases). This CDR3 is 19 amino acids long. Germline CDR1 and CDR2: SGHRS and YFSETQ. The germline V and J ends were trimmed by 2 bases and 2 bases, with 25 bases remaining between them. The CDR3 loop is CASSFDPSGTHFLNYGYTF. CDR3 nucleotides: TGCGCCAGCAGCTTCGACCCCTCCGGGACACACTTTTTAAACTATGGCTACACCTTC.

This chain connects TRBV19 to TRBJ2-5; tentatively, D is TRBD1 (5 bases). CDR3 size: 13 residues. Per the germline V gene, CDR1 is LNHDA and CDR2 is SQIVND (reference sequence). V was cut by 6 bases and J by 10 bases, with 18 bases left in between. The CDR3 nucleotides are TGTGCCAGTAGCCCTAGGGCCAGGGCGGTCCAGTACTTC. It encodes CASSPRARAVQYF.

The chain carries TRBV5-4 and TRBJ1-2; 7 positions match TRBD1. This CDR3 has 14 residues. The junction had 11 bases not matched to a gene; V was cut back by 4 bases and J by 8 bases. Germline CDR1 and CDR2: SGHNT and YYREEE (reference sequence). CDR3 sequence reads: CASSSIETGPGYTF. CDR3 DNA: TGTGCCAGCAGCAGCATCGAGACAGGGCCCGGCTACACCTTC. The complete variable domain, with remaining parts taken from reference TRBV5-4 and TRBJ1-2, reads ETGVTQSPTHLIKTRGQQVTLRCSSQSGHNTVSWYQQALGQGPQFIFQYYREEENGRGNFPPRFSGLQFPNYSSELNVNALELDDSALYLCASSSIETGPGYTFGSGTRLTVV.

The genes are TRBV5-1 and TRBJ2-1; TRBD2 matches at 8 bases. Germline V gives CDR1 SGHRS, CDR2 YFSETQ. The CDR3 spans 15 residues. Trimming removed 5 bases from V and 5 bases from J; junction bases left unmatched: 9. This CDR3 is CASRWSAGGNNEQFF. CDR3 nucleotide sequence: TGCGCCAGCAGATGGAGTGCGGGGGGTAACAATGAGCAGTTCTTC. Full variable domain (rest looked up from reference TRBV5-1 and TRBJ2-1): KAGVTQTPRYLIKTRGQQVTLSCSPISGHRSVSWYQQTPGQGLQFLFEYFSETQRNKGNFPGRFSGRQFSNSRSEMNVSTLELGDSALYLCASRWSAGGNNEQFFGPGTRLTVL.

This clone appeared once. The rearrangement uses TRBV10-3 and TRBJ2-3; 14 bases are shared with TRBD2. V was clipped by 10 bases and J by 1 base; unmatched bases: 4. The CDR3 totals 15 residues. Germline V gene data show CDR1 as ENHRY and CDR2 as SYGVKD. The CDR3 loop is CATRLAGGGTDTQYF. CDR3 coding DNA: TGTGCCACCAGACTAGCGGGGGGGGGCACAGATACGCAGTATTTT.

Here the CDR3 DNA reads TGTGCCAGCAGTTCCCGAGGAAGCTCCTACAATGAGCAGTTCTTC. Amino acid sequence: CASSSRGSSYNEQFF. The gene calls are TRBV27 and TRBJ2-1; D not resolved. Looked up from germline, CDR1 is MNHEY and CDR2 is SMNVEV (reference sequence). The CDR3 loop spans 15 amino acids. V was clipped by 4 bases and J by 0 bases, with 10 bases between them.

This sequence joins TRBV3-1 (or the pseudogene TRBV3-2) and TRBJ1-2, with D possibly matching TRBD1 (6 bases). CDR3 length: 14 amino acids. V lost 2 bases and J 13 bases, leaving 20 bases between the germline ends. The germline gives CDR1 LGHDT, CDR2 YNNKEL (reference sequence). CDR3 in DNA: TGTGCCAGCAGCCAAAACCGAGAGGGGGGGCTGGGCACCTTC. It is translated as CASSQNREGGLGTF.

The J gene is TRBJ2-2, the V gene TRBV7-2; 8 bases agree with TRBD2. This CDR3 comprises 17 residues. From germline, CDR1 is SGHTA and CDR2 FQGNSA. V lost 3 bases, J lost 0 bases, and 6 bases stayed unmatched. The CDR3 protein is CASSFLAGKTNTGELFF. The CDR3 DNA is TGTGCCAGCAGCTTCTTAGCGGGGAAAACGAACACCGGGGAGCTGTTTTTT.

J is TRBJ2-2 and V is TRBV5-1, with 12 bases matching TRBD2. CDR1 and CDR2 (germline): SGHRS, YFSETQ. The V gene end was trimmed by 3 bases and the J gene end by 8 bases; junction bases not matched to a gene: 8. This CDR3 spans 16 amino acids. In nucleotides, the CDR3 is TGCGCCAGCAGCTCCTCACTAGCGGGAGGCGCGGGGGAGCTGTTTTTT. It specifies CASSSSLAGGAGELFF.

The chain recombines TRBV4-2 with TRBJ2-5, with 7 bases identical to TRBD2. CDR3 length: 15 amino acids. CDR1 LGHNA and CDR2 YNFKEQ come from the germline V gene. J was trimmed by 4 bases and V by 2 bases; bases with no gene match: 7. Written as DNA, the CDR3 is TGTGCCAGCAGCCAACTTGGGGGGGAGGGAGAGACCCAGTACTTC. Translated, it gives CASSQLGGEGETQYF.